These 8 T cell receptor beta chains originate from one sample sequenced in a study of CD8 T cells in Susac syndrome. Roughly 0.45 to 1 ug RNA was reverse transcribed with random hexamers. TCRdb reprocessed the immunoSEQ multiplex PCR reads via MiXCR and lists one record per CDR3 protein. The sample contains around 150,000 distinct CDR3 sequences, 93% of which appear only once. The sequenced sample consisted of CD4+ T cells from PBMCs. The receptors were gathered from a human donor in good health.

V gene TRBV30 combines with J gene TRBJ2-5; D is unclear. The CDR3 sequence is 12 residues long. Per the germline V gene, CDR1 is GTSNPN and CDR2 is SVGIG (reference sequence). Between the trimmed V and J ends, which lost 4 bases and 1 base, there was a span of 7 bases. The CDR3 protein is CAWTDSQETQYF. The CDR3 DNA follows: TGTGCCTGGACAGACTCCCAAGAGACCCAGTACTTC.

The V call is TRBV5-4, the J call TRBJ2-5; weak D call: TRBD2 (7 bases). The germline V and J ends were trimmed by 6 bases and 5 bases, with 14 bases remaining between them. The germline CDR1 and CDR2 sequences are SGHNT and YYREEE (reference sequence). The CDR3 covers 13 residues. CDR3 DNA sequence: TGTGCCAGCATCCCGGCGGGGGCCGAGACCCAGTACTTC. Protein sequence: CASIPAGAETQYF.

About this clonotype itself: Germline and junction disagree at one end, which may indicate a read error. The V call is TRBV7-9, the J call TRBJ1-1, with TRBD1 identical over 8 bases. Germline V gives CDR1 SEHNR, CDR2 FQNEAQ (reference sequence). This CDR3 contains 12 residues. The CDR3 protein is CASSWTGPPGDF. For the CDR3, the DNA is TGTGCCAGCAGCTGGACAGGGCCACCTGGAGATTTT.

The chain carries TRBV20-1 and TRBJ2-2; 8 positions match TRBD1. The V and J ends lost 6 bases and 5 bases, in that order; junction bases with no gene match: 8. The CDR3 consists of 14 residues. The germline CDR1 and CDR2 sequences are DFQATT and SNEGSKA (reference sequence). CDR3 bases: TGCAGTGCGAGACAGGGGTCGGTGACCGGGGAGCTGTTTTTT. It yields the protein CSARQGSVTGELFF.

V gene TRBV12-3 or TRBV12-4 combines with J gene TRBJ2-1; perhaps TRBD2 as D (5 bases). Trimming shortened V by 6 bases and J by 7 bases, and 13 bases separated the two germline ends. CDR3 length: 13 residues. This CDR3 is CASRSGGMNEQFF. The CDR3 DNA reads as TGTGCCAGCAGATCTGGAGGAATGAATGAGCAGTTCTTC.

The V gene is TRBV12-3 or TRBV12-4, the J gene TRBJ2-5; D call uncertain. Trimming removed 1 base from V and 3 bases from J, with 6 bases in between. This CDR3 contains 13 residues. The CDR3 DNA reads TGTGCCAGCAGTTTAGGGGCAGAAGAGACCCAGTACTTC. This codes for CASSLGAEETQYF.

This chain joins TRBV7-2 and TRBJ2-3; D might be TRBD1 (5 bases). The length of the CDR3 is 14 residues. Germline-derived CDR1 and CDR2 are SGHTA and FQGNSA. Trimming took off 5 bases at V and 7 bases at J, with 16 bases between the two ends. The CDR3 coding sequence is TGTGCCAGCAGCCCCTCTTGGGGCCCGAATACGCAGTATTTT. It specifies CASSPSWGPNTQYF.

J is TRBJ1-5 and V is TRBV6-5; D gene unclear. The CDR3 extends over 13 amino acids. V lost 2 bases and J lost 4, with 6 bases in between. Germline values: CDR1 MNHEY, CDR2 SVGAGI. CDR3 protein: CASSYDGNQPQHF. Here the CDR3 DNA reads TGTGCCAGCAGTTACGATGGTAATCAGCCCCAGCATTTT.